A single sample is the source of the 21 T cell receptor beta chains below, sequenced in a study of control samples from healthy donors and cancer patients. The method was immunoSEQ multiplex PCR; TCRdb's version includes in-frame clones alone and lacks a portion of them. The data hold about 410,000 clones, with 90% observed a single time. Sequences were obtained from PBMCs. Receptor source: a middle-aged man with head and neck cancer.

CDR3 DNA: TGTGCCAGCAGCCCCGCCGGGGGGAAAAATCAGCCCCAGCATTTT. This sequence encodes CASSPAGGKNQPQHF. This chain links TRBV7-9 with TRBJ1-5, with a possible D match to TRBD1 (5 bases). The CDR3 sequence is 15 residues long. V lost 5 bases and J 4 bases, leaving 15 bases between the germline ends. Germline V CDR1 and CDR2: SEHNR, FQNEAQ (reference sequence).

V gene TRBV5-1 combines with J gene TRBJ2-1, with D uncertain. Germline V gives CDR1 SGHRS, CDR2 YFSETQ. This CDR3 has 16 residues. V dropped 0 bases and J dropped 2 bases, with 12 bases sitting between them. Here the CDR3 DNA reads TGCGCCAGCAGCTTGGATTGGTCAGGACCCTACAATGAGCAGTTCTTC. Amino acid sequence: CASSLDWSGPYNEQFF.

This chain links TRBV12-5 with TRBJ2-7; TRBD2 matches at 7 bases. Germline values: CDR1 LGHNT, CDR2 FRNRAP. V shed 7 bases and J 3 bases; nucleotides not matched to a gene: 12. This CDR3 has 15 residues. CDR3 sequence (DNA): TGTGCTAGTGCCCCAGGGTCCGGGACTATCTACGAGCAGTACTTC. Protein sequence: CASAPGSGTIYEQYF. Variable domain in full (rest from reference TRBV12-5 and TRBJ2-7): DARVTQTPRHKVTEMGQEVTMRCQPILGHNTVFWYRQTMMQGLELLAYFRNRAPLDDSGMPKDRFSAEMPDATLATLKIQPSEPRDSAVYFCASAPGSGTIYEQYFGPGTRLTVT.

The J gene is TRBJ2-2, the V gene TRBV7-2, with 7 positions matching TRBD1. There are 16 residues in the CDR3. J gave up 6 bases and V 5 bases, and 12 bases lay outside the gene matches. From germline, CDR1 is SGHTA and CDR2 FQGNSA. In nucleotides, the CDR3 is TGTGCCAGCAGCGCCCGACAGGGCGGGTTATCCGGGGAGCTGTTTTTT. Translated: CASSARQGGLSGELFF. Combining the CDR3 with reference TRBV7-2 and TRBJ2-2 gives the whole variable domain GAGVSQSPSNKVTEKGKDVELRCDPISGHTALYWYRQSLGQGLEFLIYFQGNSAPDKSGLPSDRFSAERTGGSVSTLTIQRTQQEDSAVYLCASSARQGGLSGELFFGEGSRLTVL.

This chain uses TRBV5-4 with TRBJ2-7; D is possibly TRBD1 (6 bases). With 2 bases removed from V and 6 bases from J, the gap between germline ends came to 12 bases. Germline values: CDR1 SGHNT, CDR2 YYREEE (reference sequence). This CDR3 has 13 residues. The CDR3 spells CASSLGQLSEQYF. CDR3 DNA: TGTGCCAGCAGCTTAGGACAGTTAAGCGAGCAGTACTTC.

This chain uses TRBV23-1 with TRBJ1-5; D is uncertain. TRBV23-1 is given ORF status, its function remaining uncertain. This CDR3 spans 17 amino acids. V lost 4 bases and J 5 bases, leaving 21 bases between the germline ends. The CDR3 DNA is TGCGCCAGCAGTCCACAGTTCTTGGCGCATAAAGATCAGCCCCAGCATTTT. Its translation: CASSPQFLAHKDQPQHF.

The genes are TRBV3-1 (or the pseudogene TRBV3-2) and TRBJ1-1; 9 nucleotides match TRBD1. The V segment lost 5 bases and the J segment 1 base; nucleotides outside the gene matches: 5. Germline CDR1 is LGHDT and CDR2 is YNNKEL (reference sequence). This CDR3 is built from 15 residues. The CDR3 DNA follows: TGTGCCAGCAGCTCATCGGACAGGGGGAACACTGAAGCTTTCTTT. Protein sequence: CASSSSDRGNTEAFF.

The V gene is TRBV4-1, the J gene TRBJ2-5; D is possibly TRBD1 (7 bases). Germline loops: CDR1 MGHRA, CDR2 YSYEKL. The germline V and J ends were trimmed by 0 bases and 4 bases, with 15 bases remaining between them. This CDR3 is built from 16 residues. The CDR3 nucleotides are TGCGCCAGCAGCCAAGATAAGTCAGGGGGGCTAGAGACCCAGTACTTC. Residues: CASSQDKSGGLETQYF.

This sequence joins TRBV12-5 and TRBJ2-1; D unclear. The CDR3 contains 18 residues. Trimming removed 3 bases at V and 1 base at J, with 19 bases between. Germline CDR1 is LGHNT and CDR2 is FRNRAP. The CDR3 protein is CASGFRQFTILSYNEQFF. CDR3 sequence (DNA): TGTGCTAGTGGTTTTAGGCAGTTCACGATCTTGTCCTACAATGAGCAGTTCTTC.

This clone was seen only once. This chain joins TRBV11-1 and TRBJ2-7, with TRBD1 identical over 8 bases. This CDR3 is built from 16 residues. With 1 base clipped from V and 3 bases from J, the junction kept 8 bases outside the gene matches. Germline CDR1 SGHAT, CDR2 FQDESV (reference sequence). The CDR3 here is CASSLGMWTGRYEQYF. As DNA, the CDR3 is TGTGCCAGCAGCTTAGGTATGTGGACAGGGCGCTACGAGCAGTACTTC.

The chain recombines TRBV3-1 (or the pseudogene TRBV3-2) with TRBJ2-7; 11 bases agree with TRBD2. The CDR3 contains 18 residues. Trimming took 4 bases from V and 6 from J; bases not matched to a gene: 17. Looked up from germline, CDR1 is LGHDT and CDR2 is YNNKEL (reference sequence). The CDR3 here is CASSPWGSGRASTTEQYF. DNA for the CDR3: TGTGCCAGCAGCCCCTGGGGTAGCGGGAGGGCGTCAACTACCGAGCAGTACTTC.

The rearrangement links TRBV27 to TRBJ2-3; 8 positions agree with TRBD2. J was trimmed by 1 base and V by 5 bases; bases with no gene match: 8. This CDR3 is 16 amino acids long. Germline V gives CDR1 MNHEY, CDR2 SMNVEV (reference sequence). The CDR3 here is CASSPGPAGGTDTQYF. The CDR3 DNA follows: TGTGCCAGCAGTCCGGGGCCAGCGGGAGGCACAGATACGCAGTATTTT.

This chain joins TRBV7-3 and TRBJ2-1; D is uncertain. Germline V CDR1 and CDR2: SGHTA, FQGTGA. Trimming stripped 5 bases from V and 6 bases from J, with 11 bases between. The CDR3 runs 13 residues. This CDR3 reads CASSPSPGNEQFF. The CDR3 DNA is TGTGCCAGCAGCCCCTCCCCGGGCAATGAGCAGTTCTTC.

The chain employs TRBV5-4 and TRBJ2-1; no definite D call. Looked up from germline, CDR1 is SGHNT and CDR2 is YYREEE (reference sequence). The V gene lost 4 bases and the J gene lost 0 bases, with 11 bases spanning the gap. The length of the CDR3 is 15 residues. DNA for the CDR3: TGTGCCAGCAGCCCCGGGCAGAGCTCCTACAATGAGCAGTTCTTC. Translated, it gives CASSPGQSSYNEQFF.

The chain combines TRBV6-1 with TRBJ1-2; TRBD1 might be the D (5 bases). Trimming took 2 bases from V and 7 from J, leaving 14 bases between them. The CDR3 is made up of 14 amino acids. CDR1 is MNHNS and CDR2 is SASEGT in the germline V gene. In DNA form, the CDR3 reads TGTGCCAGCAGTGAAATAAGGCAGGGTCGTGGCTACACCTTC. It translates to CASSEIRQGRGYTF.

This clone was counted once. The chain joins TRBV5-4 to TRBJ2-7; 10 bases are shared with TRBD2. The CDR3 has 14 residues. Germline CDR1 reads SGHNT; CDR2 reads YYREEE (reference sequence). J lost 6 bases, V lost 4 bases, and 7 bases had no gene match. Here the CDR3 DNA reads TGTGCCAGCAGCCCGGGACTAGCGAGCGGCGAGCAGTACTTC. This translates into CASSPGLASGEQYF.

This clone was recorded only once. The CDR3 DNA is TGTGCCAGCAGCGCAACCAACACCGGGGAGCTGTTTTTT. It codes for CASSATNTGELFF. The chain links TRBV7-3 to TRBJ2-2; D remains ambiguous. Trimming stripped 5 bases from V and 2 bases from J, with 6 bases between. This CDR3 contains 13 residues. The germline V gene has CDR1 SGHTA and CDR2 FQGTGA.

The CDR3 DNA sequence: TGTGCCAGCATTGGACTCATGAACACTGAAGCTTTCTTT. This sequence encodes CASIGLMNTEAFF. The chain couples TRBV6-5 to TRBJ1-1; D uncertain. Looked up from germline, CDR1 is MNHEY and CDR2 is SVGAGI. The V gene lost 7 bases and the J gene lost 0 bases, with 9 bases spanning the gap. The CDR3 length is 13 residues.

The CDR3 spells CASSPSALGNTEAFF. CDR3 bases: TGTGCCAGCTCACCATCGGCTCTCGGGAACACTGAAGCTTTCTTT. V gene TRBV18 combines with J gene TRBJ1-1; D call uncertain. Germline V gene data show CDR1 as KGHSH and CDR2 as LQKENI. This CDR3 region has 15 residues. Trimming removed 2 bases at V and 1 base at J, with 11 bases between.

The chain combines TRBV5-1 with TRBJ2-2; D is unclear. CDR1 and CDR2 (germline): SGHRS, YFSETQ. V gave up 0 bases and J gave up 5 bases, with 8 bases separating them. This CDR3 is built from 14 residues. In DNA, the CDR3 is TGCGCCAGCAGCTTGGGGGTCCAAACCGGGGAGCTGTTTTTT. Its protein is CASSLGVQTGELFF. The full variable domain, in which reference TRBV5-1 and TRBJ2-2 provide the parts outside the CDR3, is KAGVTQTPRYLIKTRGQQVTLSCSPISGHRSVSWYQQTPGQGLQFLFEYFSETQRNKGNFPGRFSGRQFSNSRSEMNVSTLELGDSALYLCASSLGVQTGELFFGEGSRLTVL.

The rearrangement links TRBV7-8 to TRBJ2-7; no clear D gene. V was clipped by 4 bases and J by 3 bases, with 16 bases between them. This CDR3 comprises 15 residues. Per the germline V gene, CDR1 is SGHVS and CDR2 is FQNEAQ. In DNA form, the CDR3 reads TGTGCCAGCAGCTCCCAAGGGTCCTCCGGCTACGAGCAGTACTTC. Amino acid sequence: CASSSQGSSGYEQYF.